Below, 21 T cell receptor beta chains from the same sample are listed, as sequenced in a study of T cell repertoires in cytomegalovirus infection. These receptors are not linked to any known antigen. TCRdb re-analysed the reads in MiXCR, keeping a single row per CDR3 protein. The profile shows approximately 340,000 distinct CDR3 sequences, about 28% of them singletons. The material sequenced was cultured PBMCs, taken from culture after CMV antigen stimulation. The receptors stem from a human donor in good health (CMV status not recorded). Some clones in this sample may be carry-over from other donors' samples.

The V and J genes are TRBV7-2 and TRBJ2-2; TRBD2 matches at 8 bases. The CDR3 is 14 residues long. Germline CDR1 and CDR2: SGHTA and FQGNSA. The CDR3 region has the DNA TGTGCTTCCAGCGGGGGCCCCAACACCGGGGAGCTGTTTTTT. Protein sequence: CASSGGPNTGELFF.

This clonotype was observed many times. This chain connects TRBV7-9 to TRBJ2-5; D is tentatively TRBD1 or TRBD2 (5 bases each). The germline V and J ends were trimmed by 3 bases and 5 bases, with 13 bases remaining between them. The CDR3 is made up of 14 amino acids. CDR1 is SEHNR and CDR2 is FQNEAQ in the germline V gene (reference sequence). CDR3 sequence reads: CASSFLGVGETQYF. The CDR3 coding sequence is TGTGCCAGCAGCTTCTTGGGGGTCGGCGAGACCCAGTACTTC.

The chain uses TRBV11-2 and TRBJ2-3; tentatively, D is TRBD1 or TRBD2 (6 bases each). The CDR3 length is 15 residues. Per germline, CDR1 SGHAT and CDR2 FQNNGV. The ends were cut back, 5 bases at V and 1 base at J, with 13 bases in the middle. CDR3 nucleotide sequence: TGTGCCAGCAGCCAAGGGGGGCGACGCACAGATACGCAGTATTTT. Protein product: CASSQGGRRTDTQYF.

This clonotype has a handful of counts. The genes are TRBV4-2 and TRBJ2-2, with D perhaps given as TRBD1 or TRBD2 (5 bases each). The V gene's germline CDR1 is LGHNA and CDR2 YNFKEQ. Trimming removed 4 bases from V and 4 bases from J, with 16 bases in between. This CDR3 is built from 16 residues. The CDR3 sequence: CASSPSPHGATGELFF. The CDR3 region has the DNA TGTGCCAGCAGCCCAAGCCCGCACGGGGCCACCGGGGAGCTGTTTTTT.

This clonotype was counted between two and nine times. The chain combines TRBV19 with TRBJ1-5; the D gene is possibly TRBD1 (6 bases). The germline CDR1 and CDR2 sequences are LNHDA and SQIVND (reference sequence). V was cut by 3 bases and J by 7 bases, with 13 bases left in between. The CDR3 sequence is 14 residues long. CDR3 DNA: TGTGCCAGTAGTATGAATAGGGGGATCCAGCCCCAGCATTTT. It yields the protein CASSMNRGIQPQHF.

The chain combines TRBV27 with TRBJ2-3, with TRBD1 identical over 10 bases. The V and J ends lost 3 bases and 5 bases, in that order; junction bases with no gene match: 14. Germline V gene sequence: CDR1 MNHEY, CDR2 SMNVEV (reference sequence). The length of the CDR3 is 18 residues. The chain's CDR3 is CASSFSPRDRGYRDTQYF. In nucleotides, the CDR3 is TGTGCCAGCAGTTTTTCTCCACGGGACAGGGGTTATAGAGATACGCAGTATTTT.

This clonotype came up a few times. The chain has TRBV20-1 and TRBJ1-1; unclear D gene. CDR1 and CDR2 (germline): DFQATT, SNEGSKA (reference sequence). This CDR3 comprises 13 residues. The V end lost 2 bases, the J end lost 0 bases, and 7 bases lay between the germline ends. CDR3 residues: CSARRELNTEAFF. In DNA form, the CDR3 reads TGCAGTGCTAGAAGGGAGCTGAACACTGAAGCTTTCTTT.

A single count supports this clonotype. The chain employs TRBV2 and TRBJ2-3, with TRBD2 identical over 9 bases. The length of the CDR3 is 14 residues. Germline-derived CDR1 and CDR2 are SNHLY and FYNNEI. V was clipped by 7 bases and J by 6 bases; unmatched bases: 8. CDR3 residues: CASILAGTADTQYF. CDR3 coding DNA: TGTGCCAGCATCCTAGCGGGAACAGCTGATACGCAGTATTTT.

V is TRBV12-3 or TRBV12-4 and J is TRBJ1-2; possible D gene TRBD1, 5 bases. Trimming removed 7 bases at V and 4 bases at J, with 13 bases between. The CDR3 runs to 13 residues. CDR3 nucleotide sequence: TGTGCCAGCACCTTGGGGGAGGGCTATGGCTACACCTTC. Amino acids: CASTLGEGYGYTF.

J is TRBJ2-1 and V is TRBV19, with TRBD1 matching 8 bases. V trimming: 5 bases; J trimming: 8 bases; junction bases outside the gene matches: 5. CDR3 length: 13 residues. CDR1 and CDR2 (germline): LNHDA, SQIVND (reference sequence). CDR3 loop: CASSGTGGHEQFF. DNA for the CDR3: TGTGCCAGTAGTGGGACAGGAGGTCATGAGCAGTTCTTC.

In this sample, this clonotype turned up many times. The CDR3 here is CASSYSAGGFTDTQYF. DNA of the CDR3: TGTGCCAGCAGTTACTCGGCGGGGGGGTTCACAGATACGCAGTATTTT. This chain uses TRBV6-5 with TRBJ2-3; 9 bases fit TRBD2. Germline CDR1 and CDR2: MNHEY and SVGAGI. The CDR3 is made up of 16 amino acids. With V trimmed by 0 bases and J by 2 bases, 3 bases remained unmatched.

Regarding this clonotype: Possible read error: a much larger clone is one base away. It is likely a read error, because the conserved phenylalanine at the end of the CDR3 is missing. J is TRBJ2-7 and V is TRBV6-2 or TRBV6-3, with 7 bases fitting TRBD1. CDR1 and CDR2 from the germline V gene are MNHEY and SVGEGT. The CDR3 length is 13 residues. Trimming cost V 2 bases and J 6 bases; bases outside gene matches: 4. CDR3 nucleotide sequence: TGTGCCAGCAGTTACGACAGGGTTGGCGAGCAGTACTTA. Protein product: CASSYDRVGEQYL.

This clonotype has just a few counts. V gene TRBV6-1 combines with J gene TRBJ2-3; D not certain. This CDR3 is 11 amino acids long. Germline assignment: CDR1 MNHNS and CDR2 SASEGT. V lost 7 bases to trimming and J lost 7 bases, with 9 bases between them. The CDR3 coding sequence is TGTGCCAGCAACCTTCAGAATACGCAGTATTTT. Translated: CASNLQNTQYF.

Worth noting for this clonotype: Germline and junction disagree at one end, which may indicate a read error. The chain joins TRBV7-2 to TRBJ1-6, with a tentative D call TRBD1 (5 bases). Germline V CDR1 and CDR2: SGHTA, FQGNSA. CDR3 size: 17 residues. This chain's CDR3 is CASSLDWFAGSDSHLHF. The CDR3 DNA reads TGTGCCAGCAGCTTAGACTGGTTCGCAGGGTCGGATTCACACCTCCACTTT.

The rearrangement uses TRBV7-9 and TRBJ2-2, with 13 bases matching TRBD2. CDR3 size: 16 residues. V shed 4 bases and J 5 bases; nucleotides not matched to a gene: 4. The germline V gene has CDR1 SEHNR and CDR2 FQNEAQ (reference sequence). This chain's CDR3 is CASSSRLAGGTGELFF. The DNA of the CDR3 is TGTGCCAGCAGCTCCCGACTAGCGGGAGGTACCGGGGAGCTGTTTTTT.

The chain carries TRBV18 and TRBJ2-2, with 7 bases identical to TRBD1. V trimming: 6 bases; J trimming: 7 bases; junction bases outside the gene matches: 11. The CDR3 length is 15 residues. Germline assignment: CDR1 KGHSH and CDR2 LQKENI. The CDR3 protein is CASSPRGTAVGELFF. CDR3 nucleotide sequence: TGTGCCAGCTCGCCCAGAGGGACAGCGGTCGGGGAGCTGTTTTTT.

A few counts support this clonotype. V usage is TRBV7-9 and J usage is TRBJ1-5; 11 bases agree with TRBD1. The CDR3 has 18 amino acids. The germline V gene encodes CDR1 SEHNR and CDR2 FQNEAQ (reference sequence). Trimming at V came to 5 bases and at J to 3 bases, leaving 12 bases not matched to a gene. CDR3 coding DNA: TGTGCCAGCAGCCGGGGGCTAGGGACAGGGGGAAACAATCAGCCCCAGCATTTT. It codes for CASSRGLGTGGNNQPQHF.

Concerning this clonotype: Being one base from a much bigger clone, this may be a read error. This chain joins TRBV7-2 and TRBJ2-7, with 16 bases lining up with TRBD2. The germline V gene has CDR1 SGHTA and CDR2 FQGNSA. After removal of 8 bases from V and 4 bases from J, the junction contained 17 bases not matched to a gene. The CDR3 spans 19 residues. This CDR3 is CASGAGTSGRANTRYEQYF. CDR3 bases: TGTGCCAGCGGCGCCGGGACTAGCGGGAGGGCCAACACCCGATACGAGCAGTACTTC.

The DNA of the CDR3 is TGTGCCAGCAGTTACCGTGGCGGGGGCACCAACGATGAGCAGTTCTTC. Its translation is CASSYRGGGTNDEQFF. The V and J genes are TRBV6-5 and TRBJ2-1; tentative D call: TRBD2 (7 bases). Trimming removed 2 bases from V and 8 bases from J, with 19 bases in between. This CDR3 spans 16 amino acids. Germline V lookup: CDR1 MNHEY, CDR2 SVGAGI.

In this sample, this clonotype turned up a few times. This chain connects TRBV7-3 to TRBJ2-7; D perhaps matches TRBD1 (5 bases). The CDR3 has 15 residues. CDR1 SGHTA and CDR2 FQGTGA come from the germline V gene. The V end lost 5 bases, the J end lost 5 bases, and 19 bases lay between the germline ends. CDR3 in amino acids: CASSNTPTGIDEQYF. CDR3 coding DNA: TGTGCCAGCAGCAACACCCCAACAGGAATCGACGAGCAGTACTTC.

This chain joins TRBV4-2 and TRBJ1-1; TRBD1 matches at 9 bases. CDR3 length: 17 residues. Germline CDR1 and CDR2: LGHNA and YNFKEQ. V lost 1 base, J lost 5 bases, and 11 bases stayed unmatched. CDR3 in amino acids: CASSQAGTGTGATEAFF. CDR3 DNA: TGTGCCAGCAGCCAAGCAGGGACAGGGACTGGGGCTACTGAAGCTTTCTTT.